Listed below are T cell receptor beta chains from one sample, sequenced in a study of OX40 agonist ivuxolimab in advanced cancers. Profiled with immunoSEQ multiplex PCR; TCRdb holds only in-frame clones, not every one. The data show about 52,000 clones, roughly 92% seen once. Material: CD4+ or CD8+ T cells sorted from blood, obtained in a trial of the OX40 agonist ivuxolimab. The receptors were gathered from an adult with an advanced solid tumor such as melanoma, head and neck, liver or kidney cancer. Both conserved end residues are part of each CDR3. D genes are given only for firm matches. Clone size is stated in some rows and not others, as once, few, many or a class when expanded.

D gene	V gene	clone size	J gene	CDR3 DNA	CDR3 protein
-	TRBV27	-	TRBJ2-7	TGTGCCAGCAGTTCGGGTTTGGAGGTATACGAGCAGTACTTC	CASSSGLEVYEQYF
TRBD1	TRBV11-3	-	TRBJ1-6	TGTGCCAGCAGCTCCAGGACAGGGAATTCACCCCTCCACTTT	CASSSRTGNSPLHF
-	TRBV7-6	-	TRBJ2-7	TGTGCCAGCAGCCCAGAGTTCAGGGCTTGGGAGCAGTACTTC	CASSPEFRAWEQYF
-	TRBV5-4	-	TRBJ2-2	TGTGCCAGCAGCTTGGGGGGATTGGGCACCGGGGAGCTGTTTTTT	CASSLGGLGTGELFF
-	TRBV9	-	TRBJ1-5	TGTGCCAGCAGCGTAGGCAGCAGCGGGGAGCCCCAGCATTTT	CASSVGSSGEPQHF
TRBD2	TRBV7-8	once	TRBJ2-7	TGTGCCAGCAGCTTATCCGGACTAGCGGAACCCTACGAGCAGTACTTC	CASSLSGLAEPYEQYF
TRBD1	TRBV9	-	TRBJ1-1	TGTGCCAGCAGCCCGCAGGGGGCGTGGAACACTGAAGCTTTCTTT	CASSPQGAWNTEAFF
TRBD2	TRBV6-5	-	TRBJ2-7	TGTGCCAGCACCCCGGGGGGAGACGAGCAGTACTTC	CASTPGGDEQYF
TRBD1	TRBV7-8	-	TRBJ1-1	TGTGCCAGCAGCTTGGGGACAGGGATGAACACTGAAGCTTTCTTT	CASSLGTGMNTEAFF
-	TRBV2	-	TRBJ2-4	TGTGCCAGCAGTGTCCGGGACCTATACTTC	CASSVRDLYF
TRBD2	TRBV4-3	-	TRBJ2-1	TGCGCCAGCAGCCAAGACTGGACTAGCGGATACAATGAGCAGTTCTTC	CASSQDWTSGYNEQFF
-	TRBV9	once	TRBJ2-5	TGTGCCAGCAGCCCCTCCGAGGTCGAGACCCAGTACTTC	CASSPSEVETQYF
-	TRBV5-1	-	TRBJ2-7	TGCGCCAGCAGCTTGGGACCGGCCTCCTACGAGCAGTACTTC	CASSLGPASYEQYF
TRBD1	TRBV19	-	TRBJ2-7	TGTGCCAGTAGTGCAGGGGGATGGGCCTACGAGCAGTACTTC	CASSAGGWAYEQYF
-	TRBV15	-	TRBJ1-1	TGTGCCACTCGACCTAACAGGTTCTGGGCTGAAGCTTTCTTT	CATRPNRFWAEAFF
-	TRBV10-2	-	TRBJ2-2	TGCGCCAGCAGTGACCCTGACTCGAACACCGGGGAGCTGTTTTTT	CASSDPDSNTGELFF
-	TRBV28	once	TRBJ2-7	TGTGCCAGCAGTGTCGTTTTCTACGAGCAGTACTTC	CASSVVFYEQYF
-	TRBV29-1	-	TRBJ2-1	TGCAGCGTTGTACAGTACTCCTACAATGAGCAGTTCTTC	CSVVQYSYNEQFF
-	TRBV7-9	-	TRBJ2-3	TGTGCCAGCAGCGGTTTGGGGAAGGGCCCCACAGATACGCAGTATTTT	CASSGLGKGPTDTQYF
-	TRBV28	-	TRBJ2-7	TGTGCCAGCAGTCCCCAGAGGGAGGTTTCCTACGAGCAGTACTTC	CASSPQREVSYEQYF
-	TRBV9	-	TRBJ1-2	TGTGCCAGCAGCGCGACCCACGAGCGCTATGGCTACACCTTC	CASSATHERYGYTF
TRBD1	TRBV5-1	-	TRBJ2-1	TGCGCCAGCAGTCAAATTAGGGGGCTCATCGATGAGCAGTTCTTC	CASSQIRGLIDEQFF
TRBD1	TRBV27	-	TRBJ2-3	TGTGTCAGCAGGGGGACAGGGGGCACAGATACGCAGTATTTT	CVSRGTGGTDTQYF
-	TRBV21-1	-	TRBJ2-7	TGTGCCAGCAGCGAGGGAGGGGGAAATAGATCCAACGAGCAGTACTTC	CASSEGGGNRSNEQYF
TRBD2	TRBV10-3	-	TRBJ2-7	TGTGCCATCAGTGATGCGGGAGAGAGCTCCTACGAGCAGTACTTC	CAISDAGESSYEQYF
TRBD2	TRBV5-5	once	TRBJ2-2	TGTGCCAGCAGCTTGGCGGCGGGAGGTGGCACCGGGGAGCTGTTTTTT	CASSLAAGGGTGELFF
-	TRBV10-1	-	TRBJ2-7	TGCGCCAGCAGTGAGGAGGGGTCGAGCTCCTACGAGCAGTACTTC	CASSEEGSSSYEQYF